This TCR beta chain is from a study of blood T cell repertoires in COVID-19. Study details: Acute and convalescent COVID-19 specimens originated in the United States, Italy and Spain. PBMCs, B-cell-depleted T cells, or T cells were the source of the cDNA or gDNA that made up the material.

CDR1 is SGHDT, CDR2 YYEEEE, per germline. The CDR3 is made up of 12 amino acids. V was cut by 2 bases and J by 8 bases, with 10 bases left in between. Original processing notes: Reference gene primer amplification gave nucleated cell count estimates. This table comes from immunoSEQ multiplex PCR, and its TCRdb copy is limited to in-frame clones, with some not included. The D gene and trimming were derived from the DNA, and the V and J assignments and clone size from that table. The table has about 250,000 clones, around nine tenths seen once. The genes are TRBV5-6 and TRBJ1-2; D remains ambiguous. The receptor's source is a man aged 80 or over with acute or convalescent COVID-19. The specimen was peripheral blood. For the CDR3, the DNA is TGTGCCAGCAGCTTTACTCGGGAAGGCTACACCTTC. Translation: CASSFTREGYTF.